This T cell receptor (beta chain) was documented in a study of blood T cell repertoires in COVID-19. The overall study: Sites across the United States, Italy and Spain contributed samples from acute and convalescent COVID-19. T cells, B-cell-depleted T cells, or PBMCs provided the cDNA or gDNA that served as material.

V shed 7 bases and J shed 6 bases, with 12 bases lying between them. This CDR3 is 12 amino acids long. In germline, CDR1 is SNHLY, CDR2 FYNNEI. Per the original methods: Estimates of nucleated cell counts were drawn from the amplification of reference gene primers. This table comes from immunoSEQ multiplex PCR, and its TCRdb copy is limited to in-frame clones, with some not included. V, J and clone size reflect that table, while D and trimming were determined from the DNA. The repertoire holds 55,000 to 80,000 clones, with about 88% as singletons. The specimen sequenced was peripheral blood. This chain connects TRBV2 to TRBJ1-1; D is unclear. The receptor's source is a man over 45 with active COVID-19. CDR3 nucleotide sequence: TGTGCCAGCAAGGCCGACATGGCTGAAGCTTTCTTT. Translating gives CASKADMAEAFF.